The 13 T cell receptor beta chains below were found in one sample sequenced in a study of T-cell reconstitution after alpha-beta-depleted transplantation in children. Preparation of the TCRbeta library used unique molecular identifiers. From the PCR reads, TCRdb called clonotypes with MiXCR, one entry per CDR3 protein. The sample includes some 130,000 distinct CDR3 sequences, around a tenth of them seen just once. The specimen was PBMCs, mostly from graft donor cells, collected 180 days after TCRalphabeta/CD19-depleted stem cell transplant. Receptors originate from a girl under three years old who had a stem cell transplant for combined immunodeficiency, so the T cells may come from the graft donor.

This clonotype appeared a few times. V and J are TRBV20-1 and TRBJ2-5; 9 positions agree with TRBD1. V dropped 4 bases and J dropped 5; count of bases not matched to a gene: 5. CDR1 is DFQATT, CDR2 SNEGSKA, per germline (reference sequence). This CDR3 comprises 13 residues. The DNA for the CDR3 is TGCAGTGCTATTTTTACAGGGGGCGAGACCCAGTACTTC. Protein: CSAIFTGGETQYF.

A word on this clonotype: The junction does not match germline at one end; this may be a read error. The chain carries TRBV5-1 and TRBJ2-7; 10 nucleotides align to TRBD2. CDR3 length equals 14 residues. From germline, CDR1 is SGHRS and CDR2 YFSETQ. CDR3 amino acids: CASSSRTSGYEQYF. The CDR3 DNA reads TGCGCCAGCAGCTCGCGGACTAGCGGATACGAGCAGTACTTT.

As DNA, the CDR3 is TGTGCCAGTAGTCAGGACAGGGAGAACACCGGGGAGCTGTTTTTT. The encoded protein is CASSQDRENTGELFF. The rearrangement joins TRBV19 to TRBJ2-2; TRBD1 aligns across 8 bases. V shed 5 bases and J 1 base; nucleotides not matched to a gene: 3. The CDR3 length is 15 residues. The germline gives CDR1 LNHDA, CDR2 SQIVND (reference sequence).

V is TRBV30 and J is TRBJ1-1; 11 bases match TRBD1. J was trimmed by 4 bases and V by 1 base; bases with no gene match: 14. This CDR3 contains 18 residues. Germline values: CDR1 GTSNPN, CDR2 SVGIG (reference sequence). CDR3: CAWSEIQYSGTGGTEAFF. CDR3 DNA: TGTGCCTGGAGTGAAATACAATATTCCGGGACAGGGGGCACTGAAGCTTTCTTT. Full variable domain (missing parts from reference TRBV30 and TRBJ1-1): SQTIHQWPATLVQPVGSPLSLECTVEGTSNPNLYWYRQAAGRGLQLLFYSVGIGQISSEVPQNLSASRPQDRQFILSSKKLLLSDSGFYLCAWSEIQYSGTGGTEAFFGQGTRLTVV.

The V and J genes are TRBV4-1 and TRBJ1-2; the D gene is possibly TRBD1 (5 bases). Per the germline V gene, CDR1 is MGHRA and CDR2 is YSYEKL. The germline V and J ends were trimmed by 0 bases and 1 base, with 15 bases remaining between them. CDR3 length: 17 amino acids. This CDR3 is CASSQDRRQYLNYGYTF. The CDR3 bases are TGCGCCAGCAGCCAAGACCGGAGACAGTACCTTAACTATGGCTACACCTTC.

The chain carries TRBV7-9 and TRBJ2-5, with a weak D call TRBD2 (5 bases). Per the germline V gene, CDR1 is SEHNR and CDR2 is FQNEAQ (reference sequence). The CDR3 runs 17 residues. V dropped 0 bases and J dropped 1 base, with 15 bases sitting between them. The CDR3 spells CASSLAVRGEIQETQYF. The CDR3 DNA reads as TGTGCCAGCAGCTTAGCGGTCCGGGGAGAAATCCAAGAGACCCAGTACTTC.

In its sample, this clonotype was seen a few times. In nucleotides, the CDR3 is TGCGCCAGCAGCTTGCTAGCGGGGGGGCCGGTGGAGACCCAGTACTTC. It is translated as CASSLLAGGPVETQYF. This chain links TRBV5-1 with TRBJ2-5, with 12 bases aligning to TRBD2. The CDR3 length is 16 residues. Germline CDR1 is SGHRS and CDR2 is YFSETQ. Trimming removed 1 base from V and 5 bases from J; junction bases left unmatched: 6.

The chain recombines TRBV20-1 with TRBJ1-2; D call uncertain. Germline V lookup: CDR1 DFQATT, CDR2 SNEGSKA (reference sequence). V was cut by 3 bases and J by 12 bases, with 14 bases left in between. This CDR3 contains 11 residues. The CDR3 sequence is CSASRRTDNTF. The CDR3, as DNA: TGCAGTGCTAGTCGGCGGACCGATAACACCTTC.

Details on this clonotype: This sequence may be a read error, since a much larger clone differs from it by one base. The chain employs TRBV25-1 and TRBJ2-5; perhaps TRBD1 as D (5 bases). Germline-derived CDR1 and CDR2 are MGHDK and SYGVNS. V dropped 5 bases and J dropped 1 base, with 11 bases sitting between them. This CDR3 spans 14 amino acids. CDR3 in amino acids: CASSKQEPQETQYF. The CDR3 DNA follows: TGTGCCAGCAGTAAACAGGAGCCCCAAGAGACCCAGTACTTC.

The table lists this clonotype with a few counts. CDR3 nucleotide sequence: TGTGCCAGCAGCTTATCGTCCCTTTATGGCTACACCTTC. Translating it yields CASSLSSLYGYTF. This rearrangement joins TRBV11-2 to TRBJ1-2; D unclear. V dropped 2 bases and J dropped 5 bases, with 9 bases sitting between them. Germline V lookup: CDR1 SGHAT, CDR2 FQNNGV. This CDR3 is built from 13 residues.

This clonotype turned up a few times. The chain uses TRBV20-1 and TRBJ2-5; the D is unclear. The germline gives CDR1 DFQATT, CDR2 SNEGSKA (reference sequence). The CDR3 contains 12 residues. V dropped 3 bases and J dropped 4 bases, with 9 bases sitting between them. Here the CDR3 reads CSASYLTETQYF. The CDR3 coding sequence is TGCAGTGCTAGCTACTTGACAGAGACCCAGTACTTC.

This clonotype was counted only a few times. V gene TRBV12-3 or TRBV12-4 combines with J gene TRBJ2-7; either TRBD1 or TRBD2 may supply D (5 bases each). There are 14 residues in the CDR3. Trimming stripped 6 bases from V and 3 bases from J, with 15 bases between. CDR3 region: CASSRFRDGYEQYF. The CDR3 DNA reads TGTGCCAGCAGCCGGTTCCGGGACGGCTACGAGCAGTACTTC.

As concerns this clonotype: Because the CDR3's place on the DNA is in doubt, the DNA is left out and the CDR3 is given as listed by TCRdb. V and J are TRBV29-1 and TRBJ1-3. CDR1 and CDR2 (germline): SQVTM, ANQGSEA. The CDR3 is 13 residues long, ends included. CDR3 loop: CSVGEGSGNTTYF.